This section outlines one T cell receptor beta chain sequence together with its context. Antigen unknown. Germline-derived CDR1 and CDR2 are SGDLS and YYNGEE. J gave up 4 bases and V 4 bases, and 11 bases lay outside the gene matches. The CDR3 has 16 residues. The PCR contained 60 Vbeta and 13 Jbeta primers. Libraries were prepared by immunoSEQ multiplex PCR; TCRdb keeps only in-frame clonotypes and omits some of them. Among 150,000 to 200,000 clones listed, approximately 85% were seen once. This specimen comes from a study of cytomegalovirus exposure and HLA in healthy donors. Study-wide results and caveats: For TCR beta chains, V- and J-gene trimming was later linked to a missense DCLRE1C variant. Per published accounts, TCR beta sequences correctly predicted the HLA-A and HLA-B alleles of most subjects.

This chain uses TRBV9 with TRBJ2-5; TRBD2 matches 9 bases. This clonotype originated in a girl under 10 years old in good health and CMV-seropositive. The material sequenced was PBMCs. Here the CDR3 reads CASSPGGAGGRETQYF. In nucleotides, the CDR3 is TGTGCCAGCAGCCCGGGAGGCGCGGGAGGGAGAGAGACCCAGTACTTC.